Shown below are 15 T cell receptor beta chains from a single sample sequenced in a study of blood T cell repertoires in COVID-19. The data were produced by immunoSEQ multiplex PCR, yet TCRdb's version contains in-frame clones alone and is incomplete. This table holds tens of thousands of clones, approximately 84% found once. The sequenced sample consisted of peripheral blood. Every receptor here comes from a woman in her sixties or seventies with acute or convalescent COVID-19.

The chain uses TRBV5-1 and TRBJ2-1; 8 nucleotides line up with TRBD2. V lost 0 bases to trimming and J lost 8 bases; unmatched junction nucleotides: 19. The CDR3 covers 19 residues. CDR1 and CDR2 from the germline V gene are SGHRS and YFSETQ. DNA of the CDR3: TGCGCCAGCAGCTTGGTTGGAGTAGCGGGGACTTCCTTAGGGCATGAGCAGTTCTTC. It translates to CASSLVGVAGTSLGHEQFF.

This chain links TRBV4-2 with TRBJ2-3; 8 positions agree with TRBD2. Per the germline V gene, CDR1 is LGHNA and CDR2 is YNFKEQ. The CDR3 has 16 amino acids. The V segment lost 2 bases and the J segment 2 bases; nucleotides outside the gene matches: 6. The DNA of the CDR3 is TGTGCCAGCAGCCAACCCAGCGGGGGCCTCACAGATACGCAGTATTTT. Protein sequence: CASSQPSGGLTDTQYF.

The rearrangement links TRBV27 to TRBJ2-3; D gene uncertain. With 1 base removed from V and 3 bases from J, the gap between germline ends came to 5 bases. The CDR3 is 13 amino acids. Looked up from germline, CDR1 is MNHEY and CDR2 is SMNVEV (reference sequence). The CDR3 region is CASSLLETDTQYF. CDR3 bases: TGTGCCAGCAGTTTATTAGAGACAGATACGCAGTATTTT.

The J gene is TRBJ1-2, the V gene TRBV5-1; the D gene is possibly TRBD1 (6 bases). CDR3 length: 15 amino acids. CDR1 is SGHRS and CDR2 is YFSETQ in the germline V gene. Trimming took off 0 bases at V and 4 bases at J, with 13 bases between the two ends. The CDR3 nucleotides read TGCGCCAGCAGCTTGGGGGCCGACAGGAGCTATGGCTACACCTTC. Protein sequence: CASSLGADRSYGYTF.

This clone has just a few counts. The chain is built from TRBV5-1 and TRBJ1-3; D is possibly TRBD1 (6 bases). CDR1 is SGHRS and CDR2 is YFSETQ in the germline V gene. CDR3 length equals 15 residues. Trimming took 3 bases from V and 3 from J, leaving 13 bases between them. The CDR3 DNA reads TGCGCCAGCAGCTCCCCAGGGGCAGGTGGAAACACCATATATTTT. As protein: CASSSPGAGGNTIYF.

The CDR3 DNA reads as TGTGCCAGCAGCTTAGGGACATCACGCGGGGACGAGCAGTACTTC. Amino acid sequence: CASSLGTSRGDEQYF. The chain couples TRBV7-9 to TRBJ2-7, with D maybe TRBD2 (6 bases). V lost 1 base and J lost 5, with 15 bases in between. In germline, CDR1 is SEHNR, CDR2 FQNEAQ (reference sequence). The CDR3 covers 15 residues.

J is TRBJ1-1 and V is TRBV5-4; D remains unclear. Germline-derived CDR1 and CDR2 are SGHNT and YYREEE (reference sequence). CDR3 length equals 14 residues. Trimming removed 1 base at V and 5 bases at J, with 12 bases between. The CDR3 DNA reads as TGTGCCAGCAGCTTGAGGGAGGTAGGAACTGAAGCTTTCTTT. Protein sequence: CASSLREVGTEAFF.

This chain uses TRBV11-2 with TRBJ2-1; TRBD2 aligns across 11 bases. Germline-derived CDR1 and CDR2 are SGHAT and FQNNGV. This CDR3 comprises 16 residues. After removal of 3 bases from V and 4 bases from J, the junction contained 5 bases not matched to a gene. CDR3 residues: CASSLEGLADYNEQFF. In DNA form, the CDR3 reads TGTGCCAGCAGCTTGGAGGGACTAGCGGATTACAATGAGCAGTTCTTC. The full variable domain, its missing parts supplied by reference TRBV11-2 and TRBJ2-1, is EAGVAQSPRYKIIEKRQSVAFWCNPISGHATLYWYQQILGQGPKLLIQFQNNGVVDDSQLPKDRFSAERLKGVDSTLKIQPAKLEDSAVYLCASSLEGLADYNEQFFGPGTRLTVL.

This clone was counted only a few times. The gene calls are TRBV4-2 and TRBJ2-1, with 13 bases aligning to TRBD2. The ends lost 1 base at V and 5 bases at J; junction bases unmatched: 5. The germline gives CDR1 LGHNA, CDR2 YNFKEQ. The CDR3 has 17 residues. The DNA for the CDR3 is TGTGCCAGCAGCCAAGGGACTAGCGGGGGCCGCGACAATGAGCAGTTCTTC. Translated: CASSQGTSGGRDNEQFF.

V and J are TRBV6-5 and TRBJ1-2; D is possibly TRBD1 (5 bases). This CDR3 has 12 residues. Germline V lookup: CDR1 MNHEY, CDR2 SVGAGI. The ends were cut back, 8 bases at V and 2 bases at J, with 9 bases in the middle. The CDR3 DNA reads TGTGCCAGCGGGGGAGGCAACTATGGCTACACCTTC. This sequence encodes CASGGGNYGYTF.

The chain carries TRBV27 and TRBJ1-1; TRBD1 matches at 8 bases. The length of the CDR3 is 13 residues. V shed 10 bases, J shed 5 bases, and the junction held 9 bases outside the gene matches. CDR1 MNHEY and CDR2 SMNVEV come from the germline V gene (reference sequence). The CDR3, as DNA: TGTGCCATACGAGGACAGGGCCGGACTGAAGCTTTCTTT. Translation: CAIRGQGRTEAFF.

This clone was found once. The chain links TRBV5-1 to TRBJ2-7; 12 bases agree with TRBD2. The CDR3 covers 16 residues. J gave up 4 bases and V 4 bases, and 9 bases lay outside the gene matches. Looked up from germline, CDR1 is SGHRS and CDR2 is YFSETQ. The CDR3 bases are TGCGCCAGCAGCCCTACTCTAGCGGGGGGGCCTTACGAGCAGTACTTC. This translates into CASSPTLAGGPYEQYF.

CDR3 loop: CASSLGQGIAYNEQFF. Here the CDR3 DNA reads TGTGCCAGCAGCTTGGGCCAGGGGATCGCCTACAATGAGCAGTTCTTC. The chain employs TRBV5-6 and TRBJ2-1; the D gene is possibly TRBD1 (6 bases). Germline V gene sequence: CDR1 SGHDT, CDR2 YYEEEE. This CDR3 is built from 16 residues. The V end was cut by 0 bases, the J end by 2 bases, with 12 bases between.

The rearrangement links TRBV5-3 to TRBJ2-7; D remains ambiguous. TRBV5-3 is an ORF; its function is uncertain. Trimming shortened V by 0 bases and J by 2 bases, and 12 bases separated the two germline ends. This CDR3 has 15 residues. In DNA, the CDR3 is TGTGCCAGAAGCTTGGAATCCAGGCCCACCTACGAGCAGTACTTC. The encoded protein is CARSLESRPTYEQYF.

The chain uses TRBV19 and TRBJ2-3, with TRBD1 matching 8 bases. The CDR3 has 15 residues. Trimming at V came to 4 bases and at J to 8 bases, leaving 11 bases not matched to a gene. In germline, CDR1 is LNHDA, CDR2 SQIVND (reference sequence). DNA for the CDR3: TGTGCCAGTAGTACGTGGGGGACAGGCGGTGGTACGCAGTATTTT. Translated, it gives CASSTWGTGGGTQYF.